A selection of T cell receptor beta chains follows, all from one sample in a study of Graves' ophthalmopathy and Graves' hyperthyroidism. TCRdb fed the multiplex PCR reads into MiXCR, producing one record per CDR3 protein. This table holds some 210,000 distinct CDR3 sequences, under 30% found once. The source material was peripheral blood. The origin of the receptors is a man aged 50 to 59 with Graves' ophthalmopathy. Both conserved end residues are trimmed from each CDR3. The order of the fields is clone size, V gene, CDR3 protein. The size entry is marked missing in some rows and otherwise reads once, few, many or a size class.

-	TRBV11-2	ASSLGGGVETQY
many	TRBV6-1	ASSDLGAMDGYT
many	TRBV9	ASSVDPRGDTEAF
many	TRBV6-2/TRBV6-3	ATSWTASYEQY
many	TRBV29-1	SVETGAYGYT
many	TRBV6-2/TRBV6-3	ASSYGLREDSYEQY
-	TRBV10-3	AISGLGESEQY
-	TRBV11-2	ASSLGTSRWETQY
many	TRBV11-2	ASSGDGETQY
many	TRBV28	ASILGLGFDEQY
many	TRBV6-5	ASSYSGWSKNIQY
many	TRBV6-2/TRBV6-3	ASRPLAGVYEQY
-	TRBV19	ASTRGGLYGYT
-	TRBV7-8	ASSLESREMSWGTQY
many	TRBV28	ASSWPASSSYNSPLH
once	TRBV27	ASSPFRTNYGYT
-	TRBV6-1	ASRSYGQAGLPQH
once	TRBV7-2	ASSLGGTPLH
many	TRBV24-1	ATSEPQGGEEETQY
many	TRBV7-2	ASSSRVGQGVVYEQY
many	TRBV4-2	ASSHGLVYEQY
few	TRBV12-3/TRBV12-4	ASSFGVREQY
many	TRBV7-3	ASSLTGQGGNSPPH
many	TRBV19	ASSPRQDVTGELF
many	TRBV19	ASSTLTGTGIGNTIY
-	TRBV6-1	ASSEGAGWDTEAF